The clone carrying this TCR beta chain was counted once. Its antigen is not known. The CDR3 sequence is 15 residues long. Germline CDR1 SEHNR, CDR2 FQNEAQ (reference sequence). Trimming took 1 base from V and 6 from J, leaving 10 bases between them. The data belong to a study of long-term antiretroviral therapy in people with HIV. Findings of the study overall: Specimens of blood were obtained during about 2003 to 2018, possibly under older ART regimens. Those clones which expanded before ART made up the dominant part of the repertoire at all time points.

The libraries were made with immunoSEQ v3.0 at survey level. Produced via immunoSEQ multiplex PCR; TCRdb's table is partial and in-frame only. The repertoire consists of some 40,000 clones, with 86% occurring once and the leading ten covering less than 4.5%. The sequencing used unsorted PBMCs, collected 1.2 years after starting antiretroviral therapy. The chain is built from TRBV7-9 and TRBJ2-6; D uncertain. This clonotype was sampled from a woman aged 50 to 65 with HIV. The CDR3 here is CASSLDQFLANVLTF. The CDR3 DNA sequence: TGTGCCAGCAGCTTAGACCAGTTCCTGGCCAACGTCCTGACTTTC. The full variable domain, its missing parts supplied by reference TRBV7-9 and TRBJ2-6, is DTGVSQNPRHKITKRGQNVTFRCDPISEHNRLYWYRQTLGQGPEFLTYFQNEAQLEKSRLLSDRFSAERPKGSFSTLEIQRTEQGDSAMYLCASSLDQFLANVLTFGAGSRLTVL.